This entry describes one TCR beta chain. TCR beta VDJ and CDR3 profiles were obtained from a genomic DNA template. TCRdb ran MiXCR on the reads and lists one entry per CDR3 protein. The repertoire holds a few hundred thousand distinct CDR3 sequences, approximately 70% seen once, with 3.5% to 4.5% in the top ten. The data derive from a study of CD8+CD57+ T cells in acquired aplastic anemia. The receptor was isolated from a human donor in good health, serving as a control. Material: sorted CD4+, CD8+, or CD8+CD57+ T cells (not recorded which) from PBMCs.

The DNA of the CDR3 is TGTGCCAGCAGGAGAAAGGTCACATTTGAAGCTTTCTTT. This sequence encodes CASRRKVTFEAFF. This chain joins TRBV12-3 or TRBV12-4 and TRBJ1-1; D is unclear. Trimming pared 6 bases from V and 7 bases from J, leaving 15 bases between. This CDR3 region has 13 residues.